This TCR beta chain is drawn from a study of human CD8 memory T cell subsets. Findings and caveats of the study: High diversity, at similar levels, marked stem-like memory and precursor exhausted T cells but not effector memory cells. Stem-like memory T cell repertoires seemed more diverse than precursor exhausted ones by Chao1 estimates. Minimally overlapping with each other were the repertoires of precursor exhausted and stem-like memory T cells.

A word on this clonotype: Antigen specificity is unknown.

The authors made TCR beta libraries using UMI-labeled 5' RACE. Reanalyzing the 5' RACE reads, TCRdb keeps one entry per CDR3 protein, without DNA. With around 10,000 distinct CDR3 sequences in the sample, the ten largest clones hold approximately 15%. CDR3 length: 14 amino acids. Germline loops: CDR1 SGHTA, CDR2 FQGNSA. Stem-like memory CD8+ T cells (TSTEM) were CCR7+ PD-1- TIGIT-. The sequence was obtained from a human donor in good health. The material sequenced was CD8+ stem-like memory T cells (TSCM and TCM) sorted from PBMCs. Subset given: stem-like memory CD8 T cells (TSTEM), CCR7+ PD-1- TIGIT-. The genes are TRBV7-2 and TRBJ2-1; TCRdb's assignment of TRBD2 cannot be checked, as there is no DNA. CDR3: CASRSTILAGEQFF.